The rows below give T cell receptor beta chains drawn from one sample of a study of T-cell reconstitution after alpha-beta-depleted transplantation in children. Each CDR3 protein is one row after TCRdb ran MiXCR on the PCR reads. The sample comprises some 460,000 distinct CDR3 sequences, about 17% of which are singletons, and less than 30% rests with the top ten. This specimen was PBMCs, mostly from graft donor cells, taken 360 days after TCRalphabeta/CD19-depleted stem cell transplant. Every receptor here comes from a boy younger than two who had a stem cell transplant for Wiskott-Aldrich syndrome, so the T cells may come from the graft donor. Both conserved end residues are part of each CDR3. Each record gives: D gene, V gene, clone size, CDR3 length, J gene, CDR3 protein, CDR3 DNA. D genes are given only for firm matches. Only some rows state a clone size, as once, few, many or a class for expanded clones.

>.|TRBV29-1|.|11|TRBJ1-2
CSVDSLYGYTF
TGCAGCGTTGATTCCCTCTATGGCTACACCTTC
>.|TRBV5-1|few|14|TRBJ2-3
CASSLKGFTDTQYF
TGCGCCAGCAGCTTGAAAGGTTTCACAGATACGCAGTATTTT
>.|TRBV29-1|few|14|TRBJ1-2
CSVEEWDLGSGYTF
TGCAGCGTTGAAGAATGGGATTTGGGGAGCGGCTACACCTTC
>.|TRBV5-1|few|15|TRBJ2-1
CASSLAGEFYNEQFF
TGCGCCAGCAGCTTGGCGGGGGAGTTCTACAATGAGCAGTTCTTC
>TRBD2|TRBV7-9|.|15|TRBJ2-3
CASSLSGSAADAQYF
TGTGCCAGCAGCCTTAGCGGGAGTGCGGCAGATGCGCAGTATTTT
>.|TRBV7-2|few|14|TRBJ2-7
CASSLVWGDYEQYF
TGTGCCAGCAGCTTAGTTTGGGGGGACTACGAGCAGTACTTC
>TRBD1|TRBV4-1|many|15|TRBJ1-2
CASSQDGQGNYGYTF
TGCGCCAGCAGCCAAGATGGACAGGGGAACTATGGCTACACCTTC
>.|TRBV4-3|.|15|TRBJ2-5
CASSYLLGERETQYF
TGCGCCAGCAGCTATCTCTTGGGGGAGCGAGAGACCCAGTACTTC
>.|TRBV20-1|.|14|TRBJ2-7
CSASAGTSAYEQYF
TGCAGTGCTTCAGCCGGGACGTCCGCCTACGAGCAGTACTTC
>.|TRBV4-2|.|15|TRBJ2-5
CASSQEGEVQETQYF
TGTGCCAGCAGCCAAGAGGGGGAAGTACAAGAGACCCAGTACTTC
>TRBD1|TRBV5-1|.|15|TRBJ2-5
CASSEIGTGRETQYF
TGCGCCAGCAGCGAAATAGGGACAGGGCGAGAGACCCAGTACTTC
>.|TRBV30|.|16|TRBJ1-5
CAWSIGTPFSNQPQHF
TGTGCCTGGAGCATAGGGACACCGTTTAGCAATCAGCCCCAGCATTTT
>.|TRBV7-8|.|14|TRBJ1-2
CASSFYTGSYGYTF
TGTGCCAGCAGCTTCTACACAGGGTCCTATGGCTACACCTTC
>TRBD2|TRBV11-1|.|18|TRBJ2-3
CANSNLAIGGGAVDTQYF
TGTGCCAACAGCAATCTGGCAATAGGCGGGGGGGCGGTGGATACGCAGTATTTT
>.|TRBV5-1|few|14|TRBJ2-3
CASSDHRTTDTQYF
TGCGCCAGCAGCGACCATCGGACCACAGATACGCAGTATTTT
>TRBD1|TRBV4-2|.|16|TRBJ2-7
CASSQEQGERFYEQYF
TGTGCCAGCAGCCAGGAACAGGGGGAAAGATTCTACGAGCAGTACTTC
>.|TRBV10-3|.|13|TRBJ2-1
CAISESTTQSAFF
TGTGCCATCAGTGAGTCGACGACTCAGAGCGCGTTCTTC
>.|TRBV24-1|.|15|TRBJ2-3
CATSDFYRETDTQYF
TGTGCCACCAGTGATTTCTACAGGGAGACAGATACGCAGTACTTT
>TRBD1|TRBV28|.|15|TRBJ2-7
CASSSLRDRHYEQYF
TGTGCCAGCAGTTCTCTCCGGGACAGACACTACGAGCAGTACTTC
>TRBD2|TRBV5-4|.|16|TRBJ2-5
CASSPKLAGKGKTQYF
TGTGCCAGCAGCCCGAAATTAGCGGGCAAGGGAAAGACCCAGTACTTC
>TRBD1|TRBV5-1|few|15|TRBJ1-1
CASSLWTGGGTEAFF
TGCGCCAGCAGCTTGTGGACAGGAGGAGGCACTGAAGCTTTCTTT
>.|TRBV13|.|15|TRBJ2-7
CASSLGQGETYEQYF
TGTGCCAGCAGCTTAGGGCAGGGCGAAACCTACGAGCAGTACTTC
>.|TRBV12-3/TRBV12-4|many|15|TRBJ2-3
CASTIDSGYADTQYF
TGTGCCAGCACCATAGACAGTGGCTATGCAGATACGCAGTATTTT
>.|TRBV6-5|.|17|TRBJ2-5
CASSYSKSGLYQETQYF
TGTGCCAGCAGTTACTCGAAATCTGGGCTGTACCAAGAGACCCAGTACTTC
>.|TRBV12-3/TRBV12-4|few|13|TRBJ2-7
CASSSRLRYEQYF
TGTGCCAGCAGTTCCAGGTTACGCTACGAGCAGTACTTC
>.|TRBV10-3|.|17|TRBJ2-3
CAISAPTHQGSTDTQYF
TGTGCCATCAGTGCCCCGACCCACCAGGGGAGCACAGATACGCAGTATTTT
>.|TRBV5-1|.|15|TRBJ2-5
CASSLDSLIQETQYF
TGCGCCAGCAGCTTGGACAGCCTGATCCAAGAGACCCAGTACTTC
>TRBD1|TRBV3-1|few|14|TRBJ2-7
CASSHRTGTYEQYF
TGTGCCAGCAGCCATAGGACAGGTACCTACGAGCAGTACTTC
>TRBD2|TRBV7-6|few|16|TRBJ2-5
CASSLKASGRGETQYF
TGTGCCAGCAGCTTAAAGGCTAGCGGGAGAGGGGAGACCCAGTACTTC
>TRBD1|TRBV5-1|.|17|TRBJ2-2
CASSIHPDRGLTGELFF
TGCGCCAGCAGCATCCACCCAGACAGGGGGTTAACCGGGGAGCTGTTTTTT
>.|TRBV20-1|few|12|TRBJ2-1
CSASYVSNEQFF
TGCAGTGCTAGTTATGTTAGCAATGAGCAGTTCTTC
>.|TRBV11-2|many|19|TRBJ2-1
CASSLRRGTGRPLYNEQFF
TGTGCCAGCAGCTTACGAAGGGGCACAGGTCGTCCCCTATACAATGAGCAGTTCTTC
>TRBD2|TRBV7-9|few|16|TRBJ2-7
CASSLARGGRSYEQYF
TGTGCCAGCAGCTTAGCGCGGGGCGGGAGATCCTACGAGCAGTACTTC
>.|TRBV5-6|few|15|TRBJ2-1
CASRSGLSIYNEQFF
TGTGCCAGCAGGTCGGGACTTTCCATTTACAATGAGCAGTTCTTC
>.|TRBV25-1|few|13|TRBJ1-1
CASSDRELGEAFF
TGTGCCAGCAGTGACAGGGAATTAGGTGAAGCTTTCTTT
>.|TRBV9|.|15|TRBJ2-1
CASSVAGVFHNEQFF
TGTGCCAGCAGCGTAGCGGGAGTATTCCACAATGAGCAGTTCTTC
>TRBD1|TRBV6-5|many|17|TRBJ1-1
CASSYISQGARNTEAFF
TGTGCCAGCAGTTACATTAGTCAGGGGGCGAGGAACACTGAAGCTTTCTTT
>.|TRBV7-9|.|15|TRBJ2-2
CASSLNQGNTGELFF
TGTGCCAGCAGCCTAAACCAGGGGAACACCGGGGAGCTGTTTTTT
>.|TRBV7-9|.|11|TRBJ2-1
CATASVNEQFF
TGTGCCACCGCTTCGGTAAATGAGCAGTTCTTC
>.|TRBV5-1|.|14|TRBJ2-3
CASTFIPSTDTQYF
TGCGCCAGCACCTTCATCCCCTCCACAGATACGCAGTATTTT
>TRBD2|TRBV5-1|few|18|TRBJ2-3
CASSLVPLAGGPGLTQYF
TGCGCCAGCAGCTTGGTTCCCCTAGCGGGAGGGCCAGGCCTTACGCAGTATTTT
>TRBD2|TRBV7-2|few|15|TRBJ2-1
CASSFSSGGASEQFF
TGTGCCAGCAGCTTTTCTAGCGGGGGGGCCAGTGAGCAGTTCTTC
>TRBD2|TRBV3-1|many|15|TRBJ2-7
CASSPKTSGRYEQYF
TGTGCCAGCAGCCCAAAAACTAGCGGGAGGTACGAGCAGTACTTC
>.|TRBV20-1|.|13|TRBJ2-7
CSAREVGRYEQYF
TGCAGTGCTAGAGAAGTAGGGAGATACGAGCAGTACTTC
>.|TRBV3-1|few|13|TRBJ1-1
CASSQGLQGEAFF
TGTGCCAGCAGCCAAGGCCTTCAGGGAGAAGCTTTCTTT
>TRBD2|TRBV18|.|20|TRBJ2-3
CASSPNPGLAGGIGTDTQYF
TGTGCCAGCTCACCAAATCCAGGCCTAGCGGGAGGAATTGGCACAGATACGCAGTATTTT
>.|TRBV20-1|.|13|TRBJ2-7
CSASNILSYEQYF
TGCAGTGCTAGTAACATCCTCTCCTACGAGCAGTACTTC
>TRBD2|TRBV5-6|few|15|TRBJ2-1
CASSLWGSGRHEQFF
TGTGCCAGCAGCTTGTGGGGTAGCGGGAGACATGAGCAGTTCTTC
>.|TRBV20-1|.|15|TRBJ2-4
CSARFIAGAKNIQYF
TGCAGTGCTAGATTCATAGCCGGAGCCAAAAACATTCAGTACTTC
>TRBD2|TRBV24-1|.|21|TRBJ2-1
CGTSAPSGLAGGSDSYNEQFF
TGTGGGACCAGTGCCCCCTCCGGACTAGCGGGAGGGTCGGACTCCTACAATGAGCAGTTCTTC
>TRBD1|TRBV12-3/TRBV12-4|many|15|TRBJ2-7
CASSWGQGESYEQYF
TGTGCCAGCAGTTGGGGACAGGGGGAATCCTACGAGCAGTACTTC
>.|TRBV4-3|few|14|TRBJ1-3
CASSPGTPGNTIYF
TGCGCCAGCAGTCCCGGGACACCTGGAAACACCATATATTTT
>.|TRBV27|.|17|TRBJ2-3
CASSKHRGGHRTDTQYF
TGTGCCAGCAGTAAACACAGGGGGGGACATCGCACAGATACGCAGTATTTT